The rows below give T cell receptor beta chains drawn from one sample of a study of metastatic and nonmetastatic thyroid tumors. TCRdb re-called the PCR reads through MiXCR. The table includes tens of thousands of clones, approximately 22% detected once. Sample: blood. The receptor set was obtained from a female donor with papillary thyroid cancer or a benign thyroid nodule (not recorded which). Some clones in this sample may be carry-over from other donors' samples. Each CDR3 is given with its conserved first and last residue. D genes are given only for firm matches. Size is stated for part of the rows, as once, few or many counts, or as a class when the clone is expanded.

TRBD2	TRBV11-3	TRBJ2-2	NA	CASSSGTSGFGGELFF	TGTGCCAGCAGTTCTGGGACTAGCGGGTTCGGCGGGGAGCTGTTTTTT
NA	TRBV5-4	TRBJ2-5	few	CASSLVGGLRVQETQYF	TGTGCCAGCAGCTTGGTTGGTGGGTTGCGGGTGCAAGAGACCCAGTACTTC
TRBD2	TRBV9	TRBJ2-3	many	CASSVDAGVLGKRNTQYF	TGTGCCAGCAGCGTAGATGCGGGGGTATTGGGTAAGCGGAATACGCAGTATTTT
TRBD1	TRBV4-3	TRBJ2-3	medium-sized	CASSQDPPGQGLDTQYF	TGCGCCAGCAGCCAAGATCCTCCGGGACAGGGTCTGGATACGCAGTATTTT
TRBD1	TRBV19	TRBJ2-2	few	CASSITGGSYTGELFF	TGTGCCAGTAGTATAACAGGGGGGTCGTACACCGGGGAGCTGTTTTTT
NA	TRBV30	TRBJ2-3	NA	CAWTYGVGDTQYF	TGTGCCTGGACATACGGAGTGGGAGATACGCAGTATTTT
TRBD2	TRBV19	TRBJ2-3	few	CASSIGLAGADTQYF	TGTGCCAGTAGTATCGGGCTAGCGGGGGCAGATACGCAGTATTTT
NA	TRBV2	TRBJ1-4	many	CASNPVGTKRLATNEKLFF	TGTGCCAGCAATCCCGTGGGGACAAAAAGACTGGCAACTAATGAAAAACTGTTTTTT
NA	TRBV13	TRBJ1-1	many	CASSRDTNTEAFF	TGTGCCAGCAGCAGGGACACGAACACTGAAGCTTTCTTT
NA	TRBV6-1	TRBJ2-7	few	CASSDLYEQYF	TGTGCCAGCAGTGATCTCTACGAGCAGTACTTC
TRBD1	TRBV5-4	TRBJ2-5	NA	CASSSWDSDTQYF	TGTGCCAGCAGCAGCTGGGACAGTGATACCCAGTACTTC
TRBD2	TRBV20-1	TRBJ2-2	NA	CSARDWTSGKMGYAGELFF	TGCAGTGCTAGAGATTGGACTAGCGGGAAGATGGGTTATGCCGGGGAGCTGTTTTTT
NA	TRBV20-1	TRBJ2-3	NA	CSARVMGNTDTQYF	TGCAGTGCTAGAGTAATGGGCAACACAGATACGCAGTATTTT
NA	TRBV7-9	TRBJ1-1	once	CASTWGTTTEAFF	TGTGCCAGCACCTGGGGGACGACTACTGAAGCTTTCTTT
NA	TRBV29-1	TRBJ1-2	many	CSVESVYGYTF	TGCAGCGTTGAATCCGTCTATGGCTACACCTTC
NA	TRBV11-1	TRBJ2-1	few	CASSLTEGFSYNEQFF	TGTGCCAGCAGCTTAACAGAGGGCTTCTCCTACAATGAGCAGTTCTTC
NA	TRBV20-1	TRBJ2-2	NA	CSAREGAGELFF	TGCAGTGCTAGAGAAGGTGCCGGGGAGCTGTTTTTT
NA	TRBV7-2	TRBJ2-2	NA	CASSGGLLGTGELFF	TGTGCCAGCAGCGGCGGACTACTGGGGACCGGGGAGCTGTTTTTT
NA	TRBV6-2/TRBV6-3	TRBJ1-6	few	CASSYSNKGSPLHF	TGTGCCAGCAGTTACTCGAATAAGGGGTCACCCCTCCACTTT
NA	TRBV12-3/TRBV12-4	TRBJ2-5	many	CASSLESETQYF	TGTGCCAGCAGTTTAGAATCGGAGACCCAGTACTTC
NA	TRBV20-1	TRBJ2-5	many	CSARKFEETQYF	TGCAGTGCCAGGAAGTTTGAAGAGACCCAGTACTTC
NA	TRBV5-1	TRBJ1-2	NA	CASSLGPSYGYTF	TGCGCCAGCAGCTTGGGTCCCTCCTATGGCTACACCTTC